These 25 T cell receptor beta chains were sequenced from one sample in a study of technical replicates of blood from several donors. Using immunoSEQ multiplex PCR, the repertoire was profiled, and TCRdb retains in-frame clones only, with some absent. The table lists approximately 80,000 clones, approximately 89% of them singletons, with less than 0.5% in the top ten. The specimen was T cells isolated from PBMCs. All receptors come from a human donor in good health.

The rearrangement joins TRBV4-1 to TRBJ2-5; TRBD2 aligns across 7 bases. CDR3 length: 15 amino acids. Losses at the gene ends were 5 bases for V and 5 bases for J; bases not matched to a gene: 11. Germline values: CDR1 MGHRA, CDR2 YSYEKL. The CDR3 spells CASSGGEGFMETQYF. The CDR3 nucleotides read TGCGCCAGCAGCGGGGGGGAAGGGTTTATGGAGACCCAGTACTTC.

V usage is TRBV10-2 and J usage is TRBJ2-5; 14 nucleotides agree with TRBD2. This CDR3 comprises 17 residues. V lost 7 bases to trimming and J lost 7 bases; unmatched junction nucleotides: 14. The germline V gene has CDR1 WSHSY and CDR2 SAAADI. The CDR3 sequence: CASNRGLAGAGKGTQYF. The CDR3 coding sequence is TGCGCCAGCAATCGGGGACTAGCGGGAGCGGGGAAAGGGACCCAGTACTTC.

In its sample, this clone was seen a few times. The genes are TRBV11-2 and TRBJ1-5; no clear D. The CDR3 consists of 13 residues. CDR1 and CDR2 from the germline V gene are SGHAT and FQNNGV. Deletions cut 0 bases from V and 3 bases from J, with 3 bases between. CDR3: CASSLEHNQPQHF. DNA of the CDR3: TGTGCCAGCAGCTTAGAACACAATCAGCCCCAGCATTTT.

The chain combines TRBV6-5 with TRBJ2-7; 9 bases are shared with TRBD1. The CDR3 has 13 residues. V lost 5 bases, J lost 3 bases, and 2 bases stayed unmatched. The germline V gene encodes CDR1 MNHEY and CDR2 SVGAGI. Written as DNA, the CDR3 is TGTGCCAGCAGTAGGGACAGGGACTACGAGCAGTACTTC. As protein: CASSRDRDYEQYF.

This clone came up once. The V and J genes are TRBV9 and TRBJ1-4; D is perhaps TRBD1 (6 bases). With 3 bases removed from V and 5 bases from J, the gap between germline ends came to 14 bases. The CDR3 length is 15 residues. CDR1 and CDR2 (germline): SGDLS, YYNGEE. The CDR3: CASSASGAPNEKLFF. The CDR3, as DNA: TGTGCCAGCAGCGCCTCAGGGGCCCCCAATGAAAAACTGTTTTTT.

The chain links TRBV2 to TRBJ1-5; TRBD1 is a possible D gene (6 bases). Deletions cut 6 bases from V and 4 bases from J, with 16 bases between. This CDR3 is built from 15 residues. Germline V lookup: CDR1 SNHLY, CDR2 FYNNEI. Here the CDR3 reads CASSETPRGNQPQHF. CDR3 nucleotide sequence: TGTGCCAGCAGCGAGACCCCAAGGGGGAATCAGCCCCAGCATTTT.

This sequence joins TRBV9 and TRBJ2-1; weak D call: TRBD2 (6 bases). This CDR3 has 15 residues. CDR1 is SGDLS and CDR2 is YYNGEE in the germline V gene. Trimming took off 4 bases at V and 8 bases at J, with 19 bases between the two ends. The CDR3 loop reads CASSSQPGLWDEQFF. In nucleotides, the CDR3 is TGTGCCAGCAGCTCCCAGCCGGGACTGTGGGATGAGCAGTTCTTC.

A single count supports this clone. The V and J genes are TRBV29-1 and TRBJ2-5; D is possibly TRBD2 (6 bases). Germline V gene data show CDR1 as SQVTM and CDR2 as ANQGSEA. V was pared by 8 bases and J by 1 base, with 20 bases between. CDR3 length: 15 amino acids. The CDR3 region has the DNA TGCAGCTTGGGGGAGGAAGTGGGCCTCCAAGAGACCCAGTACTTC. Translated: CSLGEEVGLQETQYF. The full variable domain, in which reference TRBV29-1 and TRBJ2-5 provide the parts outside the CDR3, is SAVISQKPSRDICQRGTSLTIQCQVDSQVTMMFWYRQQPGQSLTLIATANQGSEATYESGFVIDKFPISRPNLTFSTLTVSNMSPEDSSIYLCSLGEEVGLQETQYFGPGTRLLVL.

The chain couples TRBV11-2 to TRBJ2-7, with TRBD1 identical over 9 bases. V lost 0 bases to trimming and J lost 3 bases; unmatched junction nucleotides: 3. CDR1 is SGHAT and CDR2 is FQNNGV in the germline V gene. CDR3 length equals 15 residues. The CDR3 nucleotides read TGTGCCAGCAGCTTAGACCTGACAGGGGGCTACGAGCAGTACTTC. As protein: CASSLDLTGGYEQYF.

V and J are TRBV4-3 and TRBJ2-3; 14 bases line up with TRBD2. The CDR3 sequence is 20 residues long. CDR1 is LGHNA and CDR2 is YSLEER in the germline V gene. J gave up 5 bases and V 3 bases, and 16 bases lay outside the gene matches. The CDR3 protein is CASSQGLPGTSGSRGDTQYF. CDR3 nucleotides: TGCGCCAGCAGCCAGGGACTACCCGGGACTAGCGGGAGTAGGGGAGATACGCAGTATTTT.

This clone was picked up many times. The V call is TRBV6-6, the J call TRBJ2-5, with TRBD2 matching over 13 bases. Germline V lookup: CDR1 MNHNY, CDR2 SVGAGI (reference sequence). V lost 7 bases and J lost 3; bases outside the gene matches: 5. CDR3 length: 15 amino acids. CDR3 nucleotides: TGTGCCAGCACTATGACTAGCGGGGGGAAAGAGACCCAGTACTTC. Translating it yields CASTMTSGGKETQYF.

V is TRBV7-3 and J is TRBJ2-3, with TRBD2 identical over 10 bases. Losses at the gene ends were 5 bases for V and 4 bases for J; bases not matched to a gene: 3. CDR3 size: 14 residues. Germline values: CDR1 SGHTA, CDR2 FQGTGA. As DNA, the CDR3 is TGTGCCAGCAGCCCAGCGGGAGGGTCAGATACGCAGTATTTT. Amino acid sequence: CASSPAGGSDTQYF. Combining the CDR3 with reference TRBV7-3 and TRBJ2-3 gives the whole variable domain GAGVSQTPSNKVTEKGKYVELRCDPISGHTALYWYRQSLGQGPEFLIYFQGTGAADDSGLPNDRFFAVRPEGSVSTLKIQRTERGDSAVYLCASSPAGGSDTQYFGPGTRLTVL.

CDR3 protein: CASSGDSGQYF. The CDR3 bases are TGCGCCAGCAGCGGGGACAGTGGGCAGTACTTC. The V call is TRBV5-1, the J call TRBJ2-7, with 7 bases fitting TRBD1. Trimming took 4 bases from V and 9 from J; bases not matched to a gene: 4. This CDR3 has 11 residues. Germline V gives CDR1 SGHRS, CDR2 YFSETQ. The full variable domain, rest sourced from reference TRBV5-1 and TRBJ2-7, is KAGVTQTPRYLIKTRGQQVTLSCSPISGHRSVSWYQQTPGQGLQFLFEYFSETQRNKGNFPGRFSGRQFSNSRSEMNVSTLELGDSALYLCASSGDSGQYFGPGTRLTVT.

V usage is TRBV4-3 and J usage is TRBJ1-3, with D unclear. The V gene's germline CDR1 is LGHNA and CDR2 YSLEER. The CDR3 is 14 amino acids. Trimming pared 3 bases from V and 0 bases from J, leaving 6 bases between. CDR3 amino acids: CASSQTDSGNTIYF. CDR3 in DNA: TGCGCCAGCAGCCAGACTGACTCTGGAAACACCATATATTTT.

CDR3 bases: TGTGCCAGTAGTATAGGGCAGGGGCACGCTGAGCAGTACTTC. Translation gives CASSIGQGHAEQYF. The rearrangement links TRBV19 to TRBJ2-7; D is perhaps TRBD1 (6 bases). Trimming took off 1 base at V and 7 bases at J, with 14 bases between the two ends. Per germline, CDR1 LNHDA and CDR2 SQIVND (reference sequence). The CDR3 length is 14 residues.

This chain connects TRBV5-8 to TRBJ1-1; D unresolved. Trimming left V 0 bases short and J 8 bases short, with 11 bases between. Germline V gene sequence: CDR1 SGHTS, CDR2 YDEGEE. CDR3 length: 13 amino acids. The CDR3 spells CASSLETSAEAFF. The CDR3 nucleotides are TGTGCCAGCAGCTTGGAGACTTCCGCGGAAGCTTTCTTT.

The chain has TRBV19 and TRBJ2-7; D perhaps matches TRBD1 (6 bases). The CDR3 runs to 15 residues. V was cut by 1 base and J by 0 bases, with 10 bases left in between. Germline loops: CDR1 LNHDA, CDR2 SQIVND (reference sequence). The CDR3 sequence is CASSIAGRGSYEQYF. CDR3 DNA sequence: TGTGCCAGTAGTATAGCGGGCAGGGGCTCCTACGAGCAGTACTTC. Full variable domain (rest looked up from reference TRBV19 and TRBJ2-7): DGGITQSPKYLFRKEGQNVTLSCEQNLNHDAMYWYRQDPGQGLRLIYYSQIVNDFQKGDIAEGYSVSREKKESFPLTVTSAQKNPTAFYLCASSIAGRGSYEQYFGPGTRLTVT.

This chain connects TRBV10-1 to TRBJ1-2; D ambiguous. The CDR3 length is 13 residues. Looked up from germline, CDR1 is WNHNN and CDR2 is SYGVQD (reference sequence). V was clipped by 0 bases and J by 8 bases, with 10 bases between them. The CDR3 DNA follows: TGCGCCAGCAGTGAGTCCGGGGTTGTCGGCTACACCTTC. This encodes CASSESGVVGYTF.

The rearrangement uses TRBV6-5 and TRBJ2-7, with 8 bases fitting TRBD2. Germline loops: CDR1 MNHEY, CDR2 SVGAGI. J lost 2 bases, V lost 2 bases, and 5 bases had no gene match. The CDR3 extends over 15 amino acids. CDR3 residues: CASSYDSGKTYEQYF. The CDR3 DNA is TGTGCCAGCAGTTACGATAGCGGGAAGACCTACGAGCAGTACTTC.

The chain carries TRBV9 and TRBJ2-2; possible D gene TRBD1, 5 bases. The V and J ends lost 3 bases and 7 bases respectively, with 10 bases between them. The CDR3 is made up of 13 amino acids. Germline loops: CDR1 SGDLS, CDR2 YYNGEE. DNA of the CDR3: TGTGCCAGCAGCGGGCTGCAGGGCGGGGAGCTGTTTTTT. Encoded protein: CASSGLQGGELFF. Full variable domain (missing parts from reference TRBV9 and TRBJ2-2): DSGVTQTPKHLITATGQRVTLRCSPRSGDLSVYWYQQSLDQGLQFLIQYYNGEERAKGNILERFSAQQFPDLHSELNLSSLELGDSALYFCASSGLQGGELFFGEGSRLTVL.

The chain is built from TRBV29-1 and TRBJ2-1; D is undetermined. Between the trimmed V and J ends, which lost 7 bases and 0 bases, there was a span of 13 bases. The V gene's germline CDR1 is SQVTM and CDR2 ANQGSEA. There are 14 residues in the CDR3. The chain's CDR3 is CSAFRGFSYNEQFF. In nucleotides, the CDR3 is TGCAGCGCCTTCAGAGGCTTCTCCTACAATGAGCAGTTCTTC.

This chain's CDR3 is CVPRTANTEAFF. The CDR3 DNA is TGCGTCCCCAGGACAGCGAACACTGAAGCTTTCTTT. The chain recombines TRBV5-1 with TRBJ1-1; possibly TRBD1 for D (6 bases). The CDR3 is 12 amino acids. CDR1 and CDR2 from the germline V gene are SGHRS and YFSETQ.

V and J are TRBV6-5 and TRBJ1-5, with 7 bases aligning to TRBD1. Germline V gene lookup returns CDR1 MNHEY and CDR2 SVGAGI. Trimming cost V 3 bases and J 6 bases; bases outside gene matches: 8. This CDR3 is 15 amino acids long. This chain's CDR3 is CASSYGQGVGQPQHF. CDR3 coding DNA: TGTGCCAGCAGTTATGGTCAGGGGGTGGGTCAGCCCCAGCATTTT.

The rearrangement joins TRBV19 to TRBJ2-7; 12 bases map to TRBD2. J gave up 5 bases and V 7 bases, and 3 bases lay outside the gene matches. There are 13 residues in the CDR3. Germline CDR1 is LNHDA and CDR2 is SQIVND (reference sequence). CDR3 amino acids: CASKTSGSHEQYF. CDR3 sequence (DNA): TGTGCCAGTAAGACTAGCGGGAGCCACGAGCAGTACTTC.

This clone was observed a single time. The rearrangement links TRBV7-8 to TRBJ2-6; 8 nucleotides match TRBD2. The CDR3 runs 20 residues. The V gene end was trimmed by 2 bases and the J gene end by 2 bases; junction bases not matched to a gene: 14. Germline lookup yields CDR1 SGHVS and CDR2 FQNEAQ. In DNA form, the CDR3 reads TGTGCCAGCAGCTTAAAAGGTAGCGGGATGTTGTATACTGGGGCCAACGTCCTGACTTTC. Protein sequence: CASSLKGSGMLYTGANVLTF.